The T cell receptor beta chain under discussion was sequenced for a study of Ad26.COV2.S vaccination and SARS-CoV-2 variants. Assay: immunoSEQ multiplex PCR; the TCRdb copy retains only in-frame clones and omits some. The sample has hundreds of thousands of clones, 80% to 90% seen once. CDR1 LGHNA and CDR2 YSLEER come from the germline V gene. The CDR3 runs 14 residues. The V gene lost 0 bases and the J gene lost 3 bases, with 5 bases spanning the gap. Treatment meaning: roughly 18 received Ad26.COV2.S at low or high dose, single or two shots; about 5 received placebo; per-sample allocation not given. Following the first vaccine or placebo injection, samples were taken on day 63.

This TCR derives from a person aged 18-60 years who received the Ad26.COV2.S COVID-19 vaccine or a placebo. The sequenced sample was peripheral blood, obtained in a trial of Ad26.COV2.S vaccine versus placebo. The chain employs TRBV4-3 and TRBJ2-2; D remains ambiguous. Here the CDR3 reads CASSQDQYTGELFF. The DNA for the CDR3 is TGCGCCAGCAGCCAAGATCAGTACACCGGGGAGCTGTTTTTT.